The 15 T cell receptor beta chains in this list originate from one sample, sequenced in a study of regulatory T cells in long-lasting Graves disease. Construction of the TCR beta libraries employed iRepertoire HTBI primers in conjunction with Arm-PCR of CDR3 regions. TCRdb re-called the multiplex PCR reads with MiXCR, one entry per CDR3 protein. In the table there are 400,000 or so distinct CDR3 sequences, 20% of which are singletons. The time point is: persistent/refractory GD, antithyroid drugs over 5 years with positive TRAb. Isolated PBMC RNA provided the starting material for the TCR library. The material sequenced was peripheral blood mononuclear cells (PBMCs), taken when the disease was refractory, from a patient treated with antithyroid drugs. Source of these receptors: a female donor with Graves disease.

The chain links TRBV10-3 to TRBJ2-7, with no clear D. Trimming pared 4 bases from V and 2 bases from J, leaving 6 bases between. The CDR3 is 12 residues long. The germline CDR1 and CDR2 sequences are ENHRY and SYGVKD. This CDR3 reads CAISATPYEQYF. DNA for the CDR3: TGTGCCATCAGTGCTACCCCCTACGAGCAGTACTTC.

This clonotype qualifies as medium-sized. The rearrangement joins TRBV20-1 to TRBJ2-3; unclear D gene. Germline CDR1 reads DFQATT; CDR2 reads SNEGSKA (reference sequence). The CDR3 sequence is 13 residues long. The V and J ends lost 6 bases and 0 bases respectively, with 10 bases between them. DNA for the CDR3: TGCAGTGCACTTCCCCTCAGCACAGATACGCAGTATTTT. Translation: CSALPLSTDTQYF.

This clonotype was counted ten times or more. V is TRBV7-2 and J is TRBJ2-5; D unresolved. Germline V gene lookup returns CDR1 SGHTA and CDR2 FQGNSA. The CDR3 spans 15 residues. Trimming took off 3 bases at V and 3 bases at J, with 14 bases between the two ends. In DNA form, the CDR3 reads TGTGCCAGCAGCTTCGGAACGGCGGTCAAAGAGACCCAGTACTTC. Its translation is CASSFGTAVKETQYF.

This clonotype was seen more than once but under ten times. The rearrangement joins TRBV18 to TRBJ1-2; D perhaps matches TRBD1 (5 bases). This CDR3 has 14 amino acids. Trimming removed 3 bases at V and 1 base at J, with 9 bases between. Germline V gives CDR1 KGHSH, CDR2 LQKENI. CDR3 region: CASSPTESNYGYTF. CDR3 DNA sequence: TGTGCCAGCTCACCGACAGAAAGTAACTATGGCTACACCTTC.

This clonotype was observed a few times. This chain joins TRBV7-2 and TRBJ2-7; D call uncertain. The V end was cut by 6 bases, the J end by 1 base, with 10 bases between. CDR1 is SGHTA and CDR2 is FQGNSA in the germline V gene. This CDR3 has 13 amino acids. Here the CDR3 DNA reads TGTGCCAGCAGTCCCCCGCCATCCTACGAGCAGTACTTC. It yields the protein CASSPPPSYEQYF. Looking up the rest from reference TRBV7-2 and TRBJ2-7 gives the full variable domain: GAGVSQSPSNKVTEKGKDVELRCDPISGHTALYWYRQSLGQGLEFLIYFQGNSAPDKSGLPSDRFSAERTGGSVSTLTIQRTQQEDSAVYLCASSPPPSYEQYFGPGTRLTVT.

The chain links TRBV19 to TRBJ2-4, with D possibly called TRBD1 or TRBD2 (6 bases each). The CDR3 loop spans 17 amino acids. V was pared by 3 bases and J by 2 bases, with 17 bases between. Germline loops: CDR1 LNHDA, CDR2 SQIVND (reference sequence). The CDR3 bases are TGTGCCAGTAGTATGAATAGGGGGGTGAGGTCCAAAAACATTCAGTACTTC. It specifies CASSMNRGVRSKNIQYF.

The CDR3, as DNA: TGTGCCAGCAGTTACTCCAGTAGCAATCAGCCCCAGCATTTT. Its translation is CASSYSSSNQPQHF. The V call is TRBV6-5, the J call TRBJ1-5; D remains ambiguous. CDR1 and CDR2 (germline): MNHEY, SVGAGI. V gave up 0 bases and J gave up 0 bases, with 3 bases separating them. The CDR3 extends over 14 amino acids.

This clonotype was observed at least ten times. The chain has TRBV11-2 and TRBJ2-7; TRBD1 is a possible D gene (6 bases). CDR1 and CDR2 (germline): SGHAT, FQNNGV. V lost 5 bases, J lost 3 bases, and 14 bases lay in between. This CDR3 is built from 14 residues. In DNA, the CDR3 is TGTGCCAGCAGCACTTACAGGGAAGGCTACGAGCAGTACTTC. This codes for CASSTYREGYEQYF.

Many counts were recorded for this clonotype. The V gene is TRBV7-9, the J gene TRBJ1-2; no firm D call. CDR1 is SEHNR, CDR2 FQNEAQ, per germline (reference sequence). Trimming pared 1 base from V and 6 bases from J, leaving 9 bases between. The CDR3 has 13 amino acids. The CDR3 coding sequence is TGTGCCAGCAGCTTAGTATCCAGAGATGGCTACACCTTC. This sequence encodes CASSLVSRDGYTF. The full variable domain, with the rest looked up from reference TRBV7-9 and TRBJ1-2, is DTGVSQNPRHKITKRGQNVTFRCDPISEHNRLYWYRQTLGQGPEFLTYFQNEAQLEKSRLLSDRFSAERPKGSFSTLEIQRTEQGDSAMYLCASSLVSRDGYTFGSGTRLTVV.

This clonotype has ten or more counts. V usage is TRBV7-9 and J usage is TRBJ2-7, with 7 bases matching TRBD2. The V gene's germline CDR1 is SEHNR and CDR2 FQNEAQ (reference sequence). The CDR3 is made up of 15 amino acids. Trimming removed 5 bases from V and 2 bases from J; junction bases left unmatched: 9. The CDR3 sequence is CASSPTTSRPYEQYF. DNA for the CDR3: TGTGCCAGCAGCCCAACGACTAGCCGTCCCTACGAGCAGTACTTC.

This clonotype was seen repeatedly, ten times or more. The chain couples TRBV2 to TRBJ2-5, with a possible D match to TRBD1 (5 bases). This CDR3 is built from 13 residues. The V end was cut by 8 bases, the J end by 0 bases, with 10 bases between. Germline V gene sequence: CDR1 SNHLY, CDR2 FYNNEI. The CDR3 loop reads CASFRGNQETQYF. CDR3 sequence (DNA): TGTGCCAGCTTTAGGGGCAACCAAGAGACCCAGTACTTC. Based on the CDR3 plus reference TRBV2 and TRBJ2-5, the full variable domain is EPEVTQTPSHQVTQMGQEVILRCVPISNHLYFYWYRQILGQKVEFLVSFYNNEISEKSEIFDDQFSVERPDGSNFTLKIRSTKLEDSAMYFCASFRGNQETQYFGPGTRLLVL.

This clonotype appeared a few times. This rearrangement joins TRBV12-3 or TRBV12-4 to TRBJ2-5, with TRBD1 matching 12 bases. The CDR3 is made up of 15 amino acids. Germline trimming cut 8 bases from V and 5 bases from J; bases unmatched to any gene: 9. The CDR3 DNA reads TGTGCCAGCCGGTCCGGGACAGGGGGCCGGGAGACCCAGTACTTC. It encodes CASRSGTGGRETQYF.

This clonotype was detected ten times or more. The junction shows a germline mismatch at one end, possibly a read error. V gene TRBV7-7 combines with J gene TRBJ2-2; D is unresolved. The length of the CDR3 is 13 residues. The germline V gene has CDR1 SSHAT and CDR2 FNYEAQ (reference sequence). The DNA of the CDR3 is TGTGCTAGCAGTCTAGACGGGACCGGGGAGCTGTTTTTT. Protein: CASSLDGTGELFF.

This clonotype was detected ten times or more. The chain couples TRBV5-1 to TRBJ2-5; the match to TRBD1 covers 8 bases. The CDR3 is 14 residues long. V gave up 0 bases and J gave up 4 bases; unmatched junction bases: 2. Germline lookup yields CDR1 SGHRS and CDR2 YFSETQ. This chain's CDR3 is CASSLATGGETQYF. The DNA for the CDR3 is TGCGCCAGCAGCTTGGCCACAGGGGGAGAGACCCAGTACTTC.

This clonotype has a count of ten or more. The CDR3 here is CASSSSRDSLEAFF. CDR3 nucleotide sequence: TGTGCCAGCAGCTCGTCTCGAGACAGTCTTGAAGCTTTCTTT. The chain couples TRBV13 to TRBJ1-1, with D possibly TRBD1 on 5 matching bases. The CDR3 is 14 residues long. Deletions cut 4 bases from V and 7 bases from J, with 16 bases between. From germline, CDR1 is PRHDT and CDR2 FYEKMQ (reference sequence).